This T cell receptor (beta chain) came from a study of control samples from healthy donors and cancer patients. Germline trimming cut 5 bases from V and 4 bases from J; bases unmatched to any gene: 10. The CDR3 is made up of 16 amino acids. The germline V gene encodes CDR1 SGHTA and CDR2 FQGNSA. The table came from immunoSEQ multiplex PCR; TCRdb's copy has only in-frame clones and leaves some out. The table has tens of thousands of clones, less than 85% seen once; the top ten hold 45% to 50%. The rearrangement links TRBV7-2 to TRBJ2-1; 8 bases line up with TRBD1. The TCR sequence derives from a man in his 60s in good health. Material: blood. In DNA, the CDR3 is TGTGCCAGCAGCACCCGGACAGGGCTGGGGTACAATGAGCAGTTCTTC. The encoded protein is CASSTRTGLGYNEQFF.